Each of the 9 T cell receptor beta chains below was sequenced from the same sample in a study of blood T cell repertoires in COVID-19. Repertoires were generated with immunoSEQ multiplex PCR, while TCRdb's copy carries only in-frame clones and drops some. Of more than 100,000 clones listed, about 90% are singletons. Sequencing input: peripheral blood. The receptors derive from a man aged 45-60 years with active COVID-19.

The CDR3 DNA sequence: TGTGCCAGCAAAAGGAGGACTAGCGGGGGTGAATCCTACGAGCAGTACTTC. Translating gives CASKRRTSGGESYEQYF. The chain couples TRBV2 to TRBJ2-7; TRBD2 matches 13 bases. Germline values: CDR1 SNHLY, CDR2 FYNNEI. This CDR3 has 17 residues. The J segment lost 1 base and the V segment lost 7 bases, leaving 10 bases of the junction unmatched.

The chain carries TRBV2 and TRBJ2-4, with 11 positions matching TRBD2. The J segment lost 2 bases and the V segment lost 5 bases, leaving 5 bases of the junction unmatched. The CDR3 contains 16 residues. Looked up from germline, CDR1 is SNHLY and CDR2 is FYNNEI. The CDR3 reads CASSYTSGGTKNIQYF. In nucleotides, the CDR3 is TGTGCCAGCAGTTATACTAGCGGGGGAACCAAAAACATTCAGTACTTC.

This chain connects TRBV7-2 to TRBJ1-3; D gene unclear. V shed 2 bases and J shed 0 bases, with 17 bases lying between them. The germline V gene has CDR1 SGHTA and CDR2 FQGNSA. CDR3 size: 18 residues. The CDR3 bases are TGTGCCAGCAGCTTATTAGGGCGGGTTGTGAGCTCTGGAAACACCATATATTTT. Its protein is CASSLLGRVVSSGNTIYF.

The chain employs TRBV7-2 and TRBJ2-5; TRBD1 matches 8 bases. This CDR3 region has 15 residues. V trimming: 2 bases; J trimming: 2 bases; junction bases outside the gene matches: 4. Germline V gives CDR1 SGHTA, CDR2 FQGNSA. The CDR3 DNA is TGTGCCAGCAGCTTACCGACAGGGGCTCAAGAGACCCAGTACTTC. Residues: CASSLPTGAQETQYF.

The chain uses TRBV2 and TRBJ2-2, with D possibly being TRBD1 (6 bases). Trimming cost V 8 bases and J 3 bases, with 10 bases left between them. The CDR3 is 13 amino acids. Germline V lookup: CDR1 SNHLY, CDR2 FYNNEI. The CDR3 nucleotides read TGTGCCAGCGGGACAAGTTACACCGGGGAGCTGTTTTTT. Amino acid sequence: CASGTSYTGELFF. The whole variable domain, filled in from reference TRBV2 and TRBJ2-2, reads EPEVTQTPSHQVTQMGQEVILRCVPISNHLYFYWYRQILGQKVEFLVSFYNNEISEKSEIFDDQFSVERPDGSNFTLKIRSTKLEDSAMYFCASGTSYTGELFFGEGSRLTVL.

The chain couples TRBV18 to TRBJ2-3, with TRBD2 matching over 13 bases. Germline values: CDR1 KGHSH, CDR2 LQKENI. This CDR3 spans 18 amino acids. Losses at the gene ends were 4 bases for V and 1 base for J; bases not matched to a gene: 8. This CDR3 reads CASSLGTSGAPGTDTQYF. As DNA, the CDR3 is TGTGCCAGCTCACTCGGGACTAGCGGGGCCCCAGGCACAGATACGCAGTATTTT.

The genes are TRBV5-4 and TRBJ2-3, with no clear D. The CDR3 sequence is 14 residues long. CDR1 and CDR2 from the germline V gene are SGHNT and YYREEE (reference sequence). V gave up 5 bases and J gave up 4 bases, with 14 bases separating them. DNA for the CDR3: TGTGCCAGCAGTCAGCGTTCTCCACCAGATACGCAGTATTTT. Its protein product is CASSQRSPPDTQYF.

This clone was seen a handful of times. The chain employs TRBV4-2 and TRBJ2-7; D may be TRBD1 (5 bases). The germline V and J ends were trimmed by 0 bases and 2 bases, with 20 bases remaining between them. Germline CDR1 LGHNA, CDR2 YNFKEQ. The CDR3 runs 18 residues. CDR3: CASSQESLAAGSAYEQYF. The CDR3 nucleotides read TGTGCCAGCAGCCAAGAATCGTTGGCAGCAGGGTCGGCCTACGAGCAGTACTTC.

Only a few counts were recorded for this clone. This chain joins TRBV28 and TRBJ2-2; possibly TRBD2 for D (5 bases). Germline lookup yields CDR1 MDHEN and CDR2 SYDVKM. Trimming took 5 bases from V and 2 from J, leaving 15 bases between them. CDR3 length: 16 amino acids. In nucleotides, the CDR3 is TGTGCCAGCAGTGGACTCGATCAGAGAAACACCGGGGAGCTGTTTTTT. This encodes CASSGLDQRNTGELFF.